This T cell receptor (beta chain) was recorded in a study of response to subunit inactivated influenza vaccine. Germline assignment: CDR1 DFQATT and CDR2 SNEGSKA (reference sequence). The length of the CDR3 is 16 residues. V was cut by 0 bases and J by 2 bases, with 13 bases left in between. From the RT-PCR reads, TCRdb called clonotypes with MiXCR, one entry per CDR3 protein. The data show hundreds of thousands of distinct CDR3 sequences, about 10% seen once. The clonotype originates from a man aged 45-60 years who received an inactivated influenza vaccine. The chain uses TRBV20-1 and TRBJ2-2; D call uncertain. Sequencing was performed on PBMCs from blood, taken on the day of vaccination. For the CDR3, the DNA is TGCAGTGCTAGAGAGGGGATAGGGTCAAACACCGGGGAGCTGTTTTTT. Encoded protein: CSAREGIGSNTGELFF.